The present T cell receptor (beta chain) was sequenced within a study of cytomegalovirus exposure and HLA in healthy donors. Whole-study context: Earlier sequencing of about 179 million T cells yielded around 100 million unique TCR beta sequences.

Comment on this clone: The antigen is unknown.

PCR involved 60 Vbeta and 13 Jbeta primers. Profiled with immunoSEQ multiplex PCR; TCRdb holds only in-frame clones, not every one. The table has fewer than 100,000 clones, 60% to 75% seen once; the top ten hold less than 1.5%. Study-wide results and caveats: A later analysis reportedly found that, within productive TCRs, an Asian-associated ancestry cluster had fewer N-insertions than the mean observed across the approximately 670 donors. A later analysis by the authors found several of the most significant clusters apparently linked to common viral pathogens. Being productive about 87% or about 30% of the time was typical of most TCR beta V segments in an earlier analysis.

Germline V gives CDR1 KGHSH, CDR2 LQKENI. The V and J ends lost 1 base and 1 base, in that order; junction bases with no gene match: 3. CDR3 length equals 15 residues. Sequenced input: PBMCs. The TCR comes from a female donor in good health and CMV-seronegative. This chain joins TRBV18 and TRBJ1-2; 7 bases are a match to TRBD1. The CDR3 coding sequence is TGTGCCAGCTCACCACAGGGGACAGTTAACTATGGCTACACCTTC. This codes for CASSPQGTVNYGYTF.